This is a list of T cell receptor beta chains from one sample in a study of cytotoxic CD8 clonotypes in ibrutinib-treated CLL. This table comes from immunoSEQ multiplex PCR, and its TCRdb copy is limited to in-frame clones, with some not included. The sample consists of approximately 190,000 clones, about three quarters of them appearing once. The sample here was PBMCs, taken after 12 months of ibrutinib treatment. The receptor source for this set is a human donor with chronic lymphocytic leukemia. Each CDR3 is given with its conserved first and last residue. Each record gives: V gene, D gene, J gene, CDR3 length, clone size, CDR3 DNA, CDR3 protein. The D gene is left open where the match is weak. Rows may omit the clone size; those that give it use once, few, many or a size class.

V gene: TRBV6-5; D gene: -; J gene: TRBJ1-2; CDR3 length: 16; clone size: few; CDR3 DNA: TGTGCCAGCAGTTACTCCCCGGCGGGGGCTAACTATGGCTACACCTTC; CDR3 protein: CASSYSPAGANYGYTF
V gene: TRBV30; D gene: -; J gene: TRBJ1-4; CDR3 length: 13; clone size: once; CDR3 DNA: TGTGCCTGGAGTCCTTACGGGACGGAAAAACTGTTTTTT; CDR3 protein: CAWSPYGTEKLFF
V gene: TRBV11-2; D gene: -; J gene: TRBJ2-1; CDR3 length: 14; clone size: -; CDR3 DNA: TGTGCCAGCAGGAGCGACTCTTCTGGGAATGAGCAGTTCTTC; CDR3 protein: CASRSDSSGNEQFF
V gene: TRBV5-1; D gene: -; J gene: TRBJ1-4; CDR3 length: 14; clone size: once; CDR3 DNA: TGCGCCAGCAGCTCGTTAGGGCCAGATGAAAAACTGTTTTTT; CDR3 protein: CASSSLGPDEKLFF
V gene: TRBV4-2; D gene: TRBD2; J gene: TRBJ2-1; CDR3 length: 16; clone size: -; CDR3 DNA: TGTGCCAGCAGCCAACCAACCACGGGAGGGTACAATGAGCAGTTCTTC; CDR3 protein: CASSQPTTGGYNEQFF
V gene: TRBV6-5; D gene: -; J gene: TRBJ2-7; CDR3 length: 11; clone size: -; CDR3 DNA: TGTGCCAGCAGTAACCTCTACGAGCAGTACTTC; CDR3 protein: CASSNLYEQYF
V gene: TRBV30; D gene: TRBD1; J gene: TRBJ2-3; CDR3 length: 13; clone size: -; CDR3 DNA: TGTGCCCTTGGACAGGGAACTGCAGATACGCAGTATTTT; CDR3 protein: CALGQGTADTQYF
V gene: TRBV18; D gene: TRBD2; J gene: TRBJ2-1; CDR3 length: 15; clone size: few; CDR3 DNA: TGTGCCAGCACAGCACCGCCACTAGCGGGAAATGAGCAGTTCTTC; CDR3 protein: CASTAPPLAGNEQFF
V gene: TRBV6-1; D gene: TRBD1; J gene: TRBJ2-3; CDR3 length: 15; clone size: -; CDR3 DNA: TGTGCCAGCATCCACTCACAAGGACAGGGCTCTGCGCAGTATTTT; CDR3 protein: CASIHSQGQGSAQYF
V gene: TRBV2; D gene: -; J gene: TRBJ1-4; CDR3 length: 14; clone size: -; CDR3 DNA: TGTGCCAGCAGTGAGGGGGGAGCTAATGAAAAACTGTTTTTT; CDR3 protein: CASSEGGANEKLFF
V gene: TRBV6-5; D gene: TRBD1; J gene: TRBJ1-2; CDR3 length: 14; clone size: -; CDR3 DNA: TGTGCCAGTTCCCCCTACCGGGACAGGGGTGGCTACACCTTC; CDR3 protein: CASSPYRDRGGYTF
V gene: TRBV28; D gene: -; J gene: TRBJ2-7; CDR3 length: 12; clone size: -; CDR3 DNA: TGTGCCAGCAGTTTATGGCGAGGCGAGCAGTACTTC; CDR3 protein: CASSLWRGEQYF
V gene: TRBV30; D gene: -; J gene: TRBJ1-1; CDR3 length: 12; clone size: -; CDR3 DNA: TGTGCCTGGAGTTTCCTTGACAGGGAAGCTTTCTTT; CDR3 protein: CAWSFLDREAFF
V gene: TRBV27; D gene: -; J gene: TRBJ1-5; CDR3 length: 14; clone size: -; CDR3 DNA: TGTGCCAGCAGTGGGGGACGGTACAATCAGCCCCAGCATTTT; CDR3 protein: CASSGGRYNQPQHF
V gene: TRBV23-1; D gene: TRBD1; J gene: TRBJ1-5; CDR3 length: 13; clone size: few; CDR3 DNA: TGCGCCACCCCGGGACAGATCAATCAGCCCCAGCATTTT; CDR3 protein: CATPGQINQPQHF
V gene: TRBV29-1; D gene: -; J gene: TRBJ1-5; CDR3 length: 13; clone size: -; CDR3 DNA: TGCAGCGTTGCCGGGGGGGGCAATCAGCCCCAGCATTTT; CDR3 protein: CSVAGGGNQPQHF
V gene: TRBV19; D gene: -; J gene: TRBJ1-1; CDR3 length: 12; clone size: -; CDR3 DNA: TGTGCCATTGGTGGCTGGGGAGCTGAAGCTTTCTTT; CDR3 protein: CAIGGWGAEAFF
V gene: TRBV7-2; D gene: TRBD2; J gene: TRBJ2-4; CDR3 length: 17; clone size: many; CDR3 DNA: TGTGCCAGCAGCTTAAGCGGGAGGGCCGGAGCCAAAAACATTCAGTACTTC; CDR3 protein: CASSLSGRAGAKNIQYF
V gene: TRBV28; D gene: -; J gene: TRBJ2-3; CDR3 length: 13; clone size: once; CDR3 DNA: TGTGCCAGCTTCTCGGCGTTGGTAGATACGCAGTATTTT; CDR3 protein: CASFSALVDTQYF
V gene: TRBV11-2; D gene: TRBD1; J gene: TRBJ1-3; CDR3 length: 14; clone size: once; CDR3 DNA: TGTGCCACAGGAGTTACAGGGGCTGGAAACACCATATATTTT; CDR3 protein: CATGVTGAGNTIYF
V gene: TRBV29-1; D gene: TRBD2; J gene: TRBJ2-4; CDR3 length: 17; clone size: -; CDR3 DNA: TGCAGCGTCGAAGTAGGAGGAAGGACTAGTGGGAAAAACATTCAGTACTTC; CDR3 protein: CSVEVGGRTSGKNIQYF
V gene: TRBV21-1; D gene: -; J gene: TRBJ2-7; CDR3 length: 17; clone size: -; CDR3 DNA: TGTGCCAGCAGCAAAGTGCCACTAGCGGGTGACTCCTACGAGCAGTACTTC; CDR3 protein: CASSKVPLAGDSYEQYF
V gene: TRBV30; D gene: TRBD1; J gene: TRBJ2-1; CDR3 length: 14; clone size: -; CDR3 DNA: TGTGCCTGCCTCCGTGGGACAGAGCTCAATGAGCAGTTCTTC; CDR3 protein: CACLRGTELNEQFF
V gene: TRBV7-9; D gene: -; J gene: TRBJ2-7; CDR3 length: 14; clone size: -; CDR3 DNA: TGTGCCAGCAGCTTAAAGGGGGGCTCCTACGAGCAGTACTTC; CDR3 protein: CASSLKGGSYEQYF
V gene: TRBV27; D gene: -; J gene: TRBJ1-1; CDR3 length: 13; clone size: -; CDR3 DNA: TGTGCCAGCAGTTTAGGCCCCTTCACTGAAGCTTTCTTT; CDR3 protein: CASSLGPFTEAFF
V gene: TRBV7-2; D gene: TRBD2; J gene: TRBJ2-1; CDR3 length: 14; clone size: few; CDR3 DNA: TGTGCCAGCAGACCTCGGGGGGGAGGCAATGAGCAGTTCTTC; CDR3 protein: CASRPRGGGNEQFF
V gene: TRBV11-1; D gene: -; J gene: TRBJ2-5; CDR3 length: 18; clone size: -; CDR3 DNA: TGTGCCAGCAGCCACCCTCTGGGTTGGACAGAACTTCAAGAGACCCAGTACTTC; CDR3 protein: CASSHPLGWTELQETQYF
V gene: TRBV7-9; D gene: TRBD2; J gene: TRBJ2-1; CDR3 length: 15; clone size: few; CDR3 DNA: TGTGCCAGCAGCGCACTAGCGGGGGGGAGCAATGAGCAGTTCTTC; CDR3 protein: CASSALAGGSNEQFF
V gene: TRBV25-1; D gene: -; J gene: TRBJ2-3; CDR3 length: 10; clone size: -; CDR3 DNA: TGTCTATACGCCCCAGATACGCAGTATTTT; CDR3 protein: CLYAPDTQYF
V gene: TRBV6-5; D gene: TRBD1; J gene: TRBJ1-3; CDR3 length: 15; clone size: -; CDR3 DNA: TGTGCCAGCAGCTACAGGGGCTCATCTGGAAACACCATATATTTT; CDR3 protein: CASSYRGSSGNTIYF
V gene: TRBV30; D gene: -; J gene: TRBJ1-3; CDR3 length: 17; clone size: -; CDR3 DNA: TGTGCCTGGAGTGGGGTAGGAGGGGAAGCTCCTGGAAACACCATATATTTT; CDR3 protein: CAWSGVGGEAPGNTIYF
V gene: TRBV6-4; D gene: -; J gene: TRBJ2-1; CDR3 length: 14; clone size: -; CDR3 DNA: TGTGCCAGCAGTGACTCTTTTATCGGGAATGAGCAGTTCTTC; CDR3 protein: CASSDSFIGNEQFF
V gene: TRBV23-1; D gene: TRBD1; J gene: TRBJ2-3; CDR3 length: 18; clone size: -; CDR3 DNA: TGCGCCAGCAGTCAAAACAGGGGGCGCGTCTTTCCCCCAGATACGCAGTATTTT; CDR3 protein: CASSQNRGRVFPPDTQYF
V gene: TRBV19; D gene: -; J gene: TRBJ1-4; CDR3 length: 14; clone size: -; CDR3 DNA: TGTGCCAGTACCGCGAGAGCAACTAATGAAAAACTGTTTTTT; CDR3 protein: CASTARATNEKLFF
V gene: TRBV6-1; D gene: -; J gene: TRBJ1-1; CDR3 length: 15; clone size: -; CDR3 DNA: TGTGCCAGCAGTGATTTTGGGGCTCCCCACACTGAAGCTTTCTTT; CDR3 protein: CASSDFGAPHTEAFF
V gene: TRBV30; D gene: TRBD1; J gene: TRBJ1-2; CDR3 length: 16; clone size: -; CDR3 DNA: TGTGCCTGGAGTAGAATACAGGGGGTCGTCGGCTATGGCTACACCTTC; CDR3 protein: CAWSRIQGVVGYGYTF
V gene: TRBV30; D gene: -; J gene: TRBJ1-4; CDR3 length: 12; clone size: -; CDR3 DNA: TGTGCCTGGAGAGGCAGTGAAGAAAAACTGTTTTTT; CDR3 protein: CAWRGSEEKLFF
V gene: TRBV18; D gene: -; J gene: TRBJ1-1; CDR3 length: 14; clone size: -; CDR3 DNA: TGTGCCAGCTCAAATGCAGCCATGAACACTGAAGCTTTCTTT; CDR3 protein: CASSNAAMNTEAFF
V gene: TRBV4-2; D gene: TRBD1; J gene: TRBJ1-5; CDR3 length: 18; clone size: -; CDR3 DNA: TGTGCCAGCAGCCAAGTAAGGGCAGGGGGCGAAAATAGACAGCCCCAGCATTTT; CDR3 protein: CASSQVRAGGENRQPQHF
V gene: TRBV9; D gene: TRBD1; J gene: TRBJ2-7; CDR3 length: 15; clone size: -; CDR3 DNA: TGTGCCAGCAGCGTAGCTACTGGACAGGGCCTCGAGCAGTACTTC; CDR3 protein: CASSVATGQGLEQYF
V gene: TRBV7-9; D gene: TRBD1; J gene: TRBJ1-1; CDR3 length: 13; clone size: -; CDR3 DNA: TGTGCCAGCAGCCAAAGACAGGGCTTCGAAGCTTTCTTT; CDR3 protein: CASSQRQGFEAFF
V gene: TRBV19; D gene: -; J gene: TRBJ1-2; CDR3 length: 14; clone size: -; CDR3 DNA: TGTGCCAGTAGTCGTGGCAGGGAACGGTATGGCTACACCTTC; CDR3 protein: CASSRGRERYGYTF
V gene: TRBV28; D gene: -; J gene: TRBJ2-7; CDR3 length: 13; clone size: -; CDR3 DNA: TGTGCCAGCCAATCAGGCGGACCCTACGAGCAGTACTTC; CDR3 protein: CASQSGGPYEQYF
V gene: TRBV7-2; D gene: -; J gene: TRBJ2-6; CDR3 length: 17; clone size: -; CDR3 DNA: TGTGCCAGCAGCTTAGTCGGCAGGGAAGGTGGGGCCAACGTCCTGACTTTC; CDR3 protein: CASSLVGREGGANVLTF
V gene: TRBV30; D gene: -; J gene: TRBJ2-2; CDR3 length: 16; clone size: -; CDR3 DNA: TGTGCCTGGAGTTTAGGGGTTAAAGGAAGCACCGGGGAGCTGTTTTTT; CDR3 protein: CAWSLGVKGSTGELFF
V gene: TRBV6-5; D gene: TRBD2; J gene: TRBJ2-1; CDR3 length: 14; clone size: -; CDR3 DNA: TGTGCCAGCACCGCCGTAGCGGGAAAGAATGAGCAGTTCTTC; CDR3 protein: CASTAVAGKNEQFF
V gene: TRBV29-1; D gene: -; J gene: TRBJ2-2; CDR3 length: 12; clone size: -; CDR3 DNA: TGCAGCGTTGCTATGAACACCGGGGAGCTGTTTTTT; CDR3 protein: CSVAMNTGELFF
V gene: TRBV19; D gene: -; J gene: TRBJ2-5; CDR3 length: 13; clone size: many; CDR3 DNA: TGTGCCAGGATGGCTTCGCGGAGGGAGACCCAGTACTTC; CDR3 protein: CARMASRRETQYF
V gene: TRBV4-1; D gene: TRBD2; J gene: TRBJ2-5; CDR3 length: 18; clone size: -; CDR3 DNA: TGCGCCAGCAGCCAAGTCGGGGTAGCGGGAGGGTGGAGCGGGACCCAGTACTTC; CDR3 protein: CASSQVGVAGGWSGTQYF